The 24 T cell receptor beta chains given below trace back to one sample, sequenced in a study of cytomegalovirus exposure and HLA in healthy donors. The PCR had 60 Vbeta and 13 Jbeta primers. Sequencing was performed with immunoSEQ multiplex PCR; in TCRdb, only in-frame clones are kept and a portion is missing. Of some 180,000 clones in the sample, around 84% were seen once. The specimen sequenced was PBMCs. These receptors were obtained from a man between 40 and 49 years old in good health and CMV-seropositive.

This chain uses TRBV5-1 with TRBJ2-5, with 7 bases lining up with TRBD1. The CDR3 totals 14 residues. The V gene's germline CDR1 is SGHRS and CDR2 YFSETQ. V gave up 2 bases and J gave up 11 bases; unmatched junction bases: 12. CDR3 region: CASSFDGQEVRQYF. The CDR3 region has the DNA TGCGCCAGCAGCTTCGATGGACAGGAGGTGAGGCAGTACTTC.

This clone was counted only a few times. The DNA of the CDR3 is TGTGCCAGCAGAAACAGGGGCGGAAACACTGAAGCTTTCTTT. As protein: CASRNRGGNTEAFF. This chain connects TRBV2 to TRBJ1-1; 7 bases match TRBD1. V was pared by 6 bases and J by 2 bases, with 6 bases of the junction left unmatched. This CDR3 contains 14 residues. CDR1 is SNHLY, CDR2 FYNNEI, per germline.

The chain employs TRBV2 and TRBJ1-2; D ambiguous. Trimming pared 10 bases from V and 3 bases from J, leaving 18 bases between. Germline CDR1 SNHLY, CDR2 FYNNEI. The CDR3 length is 14 residues. The CDR3 nucleotides read TGTGCCACCCGTCGTGAGGCCGGATACTATGGCTACACCTTC. Protein sequence: CATRREAGYYGYTF.

This clone was seen once. The chain combines TRBV27 with TRBJ2-3; D perhaps matches TRBD2 (6 bases). Germline CDR1 is MNHEY and CDR2 is SMNVEV (reference sequence). This CDR3 is built from 16 residues. Trimming took 6 bases from V and 6 from J, leaving 22 bases between them. CDR3 DNA: TGTGCCAGCAGCCTTTTCGGGGGAATCTTTGGGGATACGCAGTATTTT. Translation: CASSLFGGIFGDTQYF.

This clone was observed a handful of times. The J gene is TRBJ2-1, the V gene TRBV7-2; D is perhaps TRBD1 (5 bases). Trimming pared 5 bases from V and 4 bases from J, leaving 18 bases between. Germline V gene data show CDR1 as SGHTA and CDR2 as FQGNSA. CDR3 length: 16 residues. Here the CDR3 DNA reads TGTGCCAGCAGCCCCCCACAGGCCTCCCCATACAATGAGCAGTTCTTC. Protein: CASSPPQASPYNEQFF.

The chain is built from TRBV25-1 and TRBJ2-7, with D hard to call. CDR3 length: 13 amino acids. Germline V gene sequence: CDR1 MGHDK, CDR2 SYGVNS. The ends were cut back, 3 bases at V and 2 bases at J, with 8 bases in the middle. CDR3 residues: CASSDRSTYEQYF. The CDR3 bases are TGTGCCAGCAGTGACAGGTCGACCTACGAGCAGTACTTC.

V and J are TRBV6-6 and TRBJ2-3, with D perhaps TRBD2 (6 bases). The CDR3 extends over 15 amino acids. Trimming took off 6 bases at V and 3 bases at J, with 16 bases between the two ends. The germline V gene has CDR1 MNHNY and CDR2 SVGAGI (reference sequence). CDR3 DNA sequence: TGTGCCAGCAGACCCAGCGGGCGACGGACAGATACGCAGTATTTT. Its translation: CASRPSGRRTDTQYF.

J is TRBJ2-3 and V is TRBV4-1; weak D call: TRBD2 (5 bases). The germline V and J ends were trimmed by 1 base and 2 bases, with 16 bases remaining between them. The germline gives CDR1 MGHRA, CDR2 YSYEKL. This CDR3 is 17 amino acids long. The CDR3 protein is CASSQVGVKLATDTQYF. CDR3 nucleotides: TGCGCCAGCAGCCAAGTCGGGGTGAAACTCGCCACAGATACGCAGTATTTT.

The CDR3 bases are TGTGCCAGTAGTAAGCGATCGGGGGGGACTGAAGCTTTCTTT. Translating gives CASSKRSGGTEAFF. The V and J genes are TRBV19 and TRBJ1-1; D perhaps matches TRBD1 (5 bases). CDR3 length: 14 residues. Germline loops: CDR1 LNHDA, CDR2 SQIVND (reference sequence). Trimming stripped 4 bases from V and 5 bases from J, with 14 bases between.

The genes are TRBV4-1 and TRBJ2-2; a weak D match, TRBD2 (5 bases). There are 15 residues in the CDR3. The V and J ends lost 0 bases and 4 bases respectively, with 9 bases between them. Per the germline V gene, CDR1 is MGHRA and CDR2 is YSYEKL. CDR3 sequence: CASSQEAVITGELFF. For the CDR3, the DNA is TGCGCCAGCAGCCAAGAAGCGGTTATCACCGGGGAGCTGTTTTTT.

The chain is built from TRBV7-3 and TRBJ2-3; D ambiguous. CDR1 and CDR2 from the germline V gene are SGHTA and FQGTGA. Trimming cost V 3 bases and J 3 bases, with 13 bases left between them. CDR3 length equals 15 residues. The CDR3: CASSFGVAETDTQYF. CDR3 nucleotide sequence: TGTGCCAGCAGCTTCGGAGTGGCGGAGACAGATACGCAGTATTTT.

This chain connects TRBV19 to TRBJ2-3, with D possibly being TRBD1 (5 bases). Trimming left V 5 bases short and J 3 bases short, with 9 bases between. CDR3 size: 13 residues. From germline, CDR1 is LNHDA and CDR2 SQIVND (reference sequence). The CDR3 loop is CASSFRQTDTQYF. In nucleotides, the CDR3 is TGTGCCAGTAGTTTCCGACAGACAGATACGCAGTATTTT.

The rearrangement joins TRBV9 to TRBJ2-1, with 7 bases that match TRBD2. J gave up 5 bases and V 0 bases, and 5 bases lay outside the gene matches. Germline CDR1 and CDR2: SGDLS and YYNGEE. The CDR3 covers 15 residues. The CDR3 nucleotides are TGTGCCAGCAGCGTAGATCGGGGGGAAAACAATGAGCAGTTCTTC. Amino acid sequence: CASSVDRGENNEQFF.

This chain joins TRBV7-2 and TRBJ2-7; 9 nucleotides match TRBD2. The V and J ends lost 5 bases and 2 bases, in that order; junction bases with no gene match: 19. CDR1 is SGHTA and CDR2 is FQGNSA in the germline V gene. The CDR3 runs to 19 residues. As DNA, the CDR3 is TGTGCCAGCAGCCCGAGGCAGGCGGGAGGGAGTTTACCGGCCTACGAGCAGTACTTC. Protein sequence: CASSPRQAGGSLPAYEQYF. The entire variable domain, with the rest obtained from reference TRBV7-2 and TRBJ2-7, is as follows: GAGVSQSPSNKVTEKGKDVELRCDPISGHTALYWYRQSLGQGLEFLIYFQGNSAPDKSGLPSDRFSAERTGGSVSTLTIQRTQQEDSAVYLCASSPRQAGGSLPAYEQYFGPGTRLTVT.

CDR3: CSVRQGQGTEAFF. The CDR3 DNA sequence: TGCAGCGTTCGTCAGGGGCAAGGAACTGAAGCTTTCTTT. J is TRBJ1-1 and V is TRBV29-1; tentatively, D is TRBD1 (6 bases). CDR1 and CDR2 (germline): SQVTM, ANQGSEA. Between the trimmed V and J ends, which lost 5 bases and 5 bases, there was a span of 15 bases. CDR3 length: 13 amino acids.

The CDR3 reads CASSIISGAGEQYF. For the CDR3, the DNA is TGTGCCAGTAGTATCATCTCGGGAGCGGGCGAGCAGTACTTC. The chain uses TRBV19 and TRBJ2-7; weak D call: TRBD2 (6 bases). Germline assignment: CDR1 LNHDA and CDR2 SQIVND (reference sequence). Deletions cut 3 bases from V and 6 bases from J, with 15 bases between. The CDR3 spans 14 residues.

The rearrangement links TRBV7-2 to TRBJ2-7; maybe TRBD2 (5 bases). The CDR3 has 14 amino acids. Trimming stripped 5 bases from V and 5 bases from J, with 16 bases between. The germline V gene has CDR1 SGHTA and CDR2 FQGNSA. The CDR3 sequence: CASSPGRVGDEQYF. CDR3 sequence (DNA): TGTGCCAGCAGCCCAGGTAGGGTGGGAGACGAGCAGTACTTC.

This chain links TRBV5-3 with TRBJ2-1; 7 nucleotides match TRBD1. TRBV5-3 has ORF status, its function being uncertain. The CDR3 is 14 residues long. J lost 5 bases, V lost 7 bases, and 9 bases had no gene match. The CDR3 DNA reads as TGTGCCAGAGGTACCGGGACAGTGAACAATGAGCAGTTCTTC. This translates into CARGTGTVNNEQFF.

The chain combines TRBV18 with TRBJ2-7; 12 bases are shared with TRBD1. The CDR3 runs 16 residues. Germline V lookup: CDR1 KGHSH, CDR2 LQKENI. V was pared by 0 bases and J by 9 bases, with 9 bases of the junction left unmatched. CDR3 sequence: CASSPPSVGQGATQYF. The DNA of the CDR3 is TGTGCCAGCTCACCACCGAGTGTGGGACAGGGGGCGACGCAGTACTTC.

The V call is TRBV6-5, the J call TRBJ1-3; D may be TRBD1 (5 bases). The CDR3 has 14 residues. Trimming stripped 8 bases from V and 0 bases from J, with 11 bases between. The germline V gene encodes CDR1 MNHEY and CDR2 SVGAGI. The CDR3 nucleotides read TGTGCCAGCGGGCAGGGCAGCTCTGGAAACACCATATATTTT. Amino acid sequence: CASGQGSSGNTIYF.

The chain joins TRBV11-2 to TRBJ2-5, with D perhaps TRBD2 (7 bases). Per germline, CDR1 SGHAT and CDR2 FQNNGV. With 5 bases removed from V and 3 bases from J, the gap between germline ends came to 19 bases. This CDR3 is built from 16 residues. The chain's CDR3 is CASSGGASAREETQYF. The DNA of the CDR3 is TGTGCCAGCAGCGGGGGGGCTAGCGCCCGGGAAGAGACCCAGTACTTC. Filled out from reference TRBV11-2 and TRBJ2-5, the complete variable domain reads EAGVAQSPRYKIIEKRQSVAFWCNPISGHATLYWYQQILGQGPKLLIQFQNNGVVDDSQLPKDRFSAERLKGVDSTLKIQPAKLEDSAVYLCASSGGASAREETQYFGPGTRLLVL.

The rearrangement links TRBV6-1 to TRBJ1-2, with D possibly matching TRBD1 (6 bases). CDR3 size: 13 residues. Trimming cost V 6 bases and J 3 bases, with 11 bases left between them. Germline CDR1 and CDR2: MNHNS and SASEGT. CDR3 in amino acids: CASRSDSYYGYTF. As DNA, the CDR3 is TGTGCCAGCAGATCGGACAGCTACTATGGCTACACCTTC.

The genes are TRBV6-1 and TRBJ2-7; 7 nucleotides match TRBD1. Trimming at V came to 7 bases and at J to 4 bases, leaving 13 bases not matched to a gene. CDR1 is MNHNS, CDR2 SASEGT, per germline. The CDR3 runs 15 residues. The CDR3 DNA follows: TGTGCCAGCAAGATTGCCGGGACAGCGGATTACGAGCAGTACTTC. Translation gives CASKIAGTADYEQYF.

The V gene is TRBV9, the J gene TRBJ1-3; the D gene is possibly TRBD1 (5 bases). V lost 4 bases and J 4 bases, leaving 12 bases between the germline ends. The germline CDR1 and CDR2 sequences are SGDLS and YYNGEE. This CDR3 is built from 14 residues. The CDR3 here is CASSPGGRGNTIYF. The CDR3 DNA reads TGTGCCAGCAGCCCGGGGGGTCGGGGAAACACCATATATTTT.